This T cell receptor (beta chain) was identified in a study of blood T cell repertoires in COVID-19. In the study overall: COVID-19 samples, acute and convalescent, were from the United States, Italy and Spain. PBMCs, B-cell-depleted T cells, or T cells provided the cDNA or gDNA that made up the material.

Original data processing: Reference gene primer amplification gave nucleated cell count estimates. Profiled with immunoSEQ multiplex PCR; TCRdb holds only in-frame clones, not every one. V and J calls and clone size are copied from that table; D and trimming were computed from the DNA. The sample lists tens of thousands of clones; about 85% were seen once. The V gene's germline CDR1 is SGHRS and CDR2 YFSETQ. V lost 4 bases to trimming and J lost 0 bases, with 17 bases between them. The CDR3 is 17 residues long. The sequencing sample was made of peripheral blood. V gene TRBV5-1 combines with J gene TRBJ1-3, with D perhaps matching TRBD1 (6 bases). This sequence originates from a man aged 50-59 years with acute or convalescent COVID-19. CDR3 region: CASSPGTHSYSGNTIYF. CDR3 sequence (DNA): TGCGCCAGCAGCCCCGGGACACATTCCTACTCTGGAAACACCATATATTTT.